This T cell receptor (beta chain) emerged from a study of CD8 T cells in ankylosing spondylitis. Study-wide findings and caveats: A TCR beta motif of roughly eight highly homologous variants appeared characteristic of ankylosing spondylitis blood.

In its sample, this clonotype was seen many times. What it binds is not known. Trimming removed 5 bases from V and 5 bases from J, with 16 bases in between. The germline V gene has CDR1 SGHTA and CDR2 FQGNSA. The CDR3 runs 15 residues. Quantitative 5'-RACE with molecular barcodes was used to make the TCR beta libraries. TCRdb re-analysed the 5' RACE reads in MiXCR, keeping a single row per CDR3 protein. In the table there are under 850,000 distinct CDR3 sequences, around 20% of which are singletons. Sequencing was carried out using blood, either unsorted or a sorted T cell fraction (not recorded which). This chain joins TRBV7-2 and TRBJ2-1; D is possibly TRBD2 (6 bases). The clonotype originates from a male donor with ankylosing spondylitis. CDR3 residues: CASSPALLANNEQFF. The DNA for the CDR3 is TGTGCCAGCAGCCCTGCGCTACTAGCAAACAATGAGCAGTTCTTC.